Listed below are T cell receptor beta chains from one sample, sequenced in a study of blood T cell repertoires in COVID-19. The method was immunoSEQ multiplex PCR; TCRdb's version includes in-frame clones alone and lacks a portion of them. This sample has some 69,000 clones; roughly 76% occur once, and the top ten carry 20% to 25%. The source material was peripheral blood. Every receptor here comes from a woman in her 70s with acute or convalescent COVID-19. CDR3s include the opening cysteine and the closing phenylalanine or tryptophan. D genes are given only for firm matches. Not all rows give a size; the values are once, few, many and, for expanded clones, a class.

clone size,V gene,D gene,J gene,CDR3 DNA,CDR3 protein
-,TRBV5-4,-,TRBJ2-7,TGTGCCAGCAGCCCCCGGGGAGGAAGCTCCTACGAGCAGTACTTC,CASSPRGGSSYEQYF
-,TRBV19,-,TRBJ2-7,TGTGCCAGTAGTAGGGGGGGCGCAACCTACGAGCAGTACTTC,CASSRGGATYEQYF
-,TRBV29-1,-,TRBJ1-1,TGCAGCGCTTATATGAACACTGAAGCTTTCTTT,CSAYMNTEAFF
-,TRBV18,TRBD1,TRBJ1-1,TGTGCCAGCTCACCACCGCTATCAGGGGGCATGAACACTGAAGCTTTCTTT,CASSPPLSGGMNTEAFF
-,TRBV2,TRBD2,TRBJ2-3,TGTGCCAGCAAACCGGAGGCGGGAGCAAAAGATACGCAGTATTTT,CASKPEAGAKDTQYF
once,TRBV3-1/TRBV3-2,TRBD1,TRBJ1-1,TGTGCCAGCAGCTTTAGGACAGGGGGGGACACTGAAGCTTTCTTT,CASSFRTGGDTEAFF
-,TRBV19,TRBD1,TRBJ1-2,TGTGCCAGTAGCCTCAGAGGGGAAGACAGGGGGAAAGGCTACACCTTC,CASSLRGEDRGKGYTF
-,TRBV24-1,-,TRBJ2-2,TGTGCCACCAGTGGCGAGGGGACTCCGGGATTTGGTTACACCGGGGAGCTGTTTTTT,CATSGEGTPGFGYTGELFF
-,TRBV5-6,-,TRBJ2-6,TGTGCCAGCAGCTGGAGGGGTCTCTCTGGGGCCAACGTCCTGACTTTC,CASSWRGLSGANVLTF
-,TRBV5-4,TRBD1,TRBJ1-2,TGTGCCAGCAGCGACGACAGGGGTAACTATGGCTACACCTTC,CASSDDRGNYGYTF
-,TRBV11-3,TRBD2,TRBJ2-7,TGTGCCAGCAGCAAATCCAGGACTAGCAGATACTACGAGCAGTACTTC,CASSKSRTSRYYEQYF
-,TRBV2,-,TRBJ2-5,TGTGCCAGCAGTGAGGTGACAAAGGGGGCCCAGTACTTC,CASSEVTKGAQYF
-,TRBV7-9,-,TRBJ1-2,TGTGCCAGCAGCTTAGCGCTTGGACATCCTACTAACTATGGCTACACCTTC,CASSLALGHPTNYGYTF
-,TRBV19,TRBD1,TRBJ1-6,TGTGCCAGCACGCCGATCTCGGCAGGGGGTTCACCCCTCCACTTT,CASTPISAGGSPLHF
-,TRBV5-6,-,TRBJ2-5,TGTGCCAGCAGCACAGGGTATAGTAAAGAGACCCAGTACTTC,CASSTGYSKETQYF
-,TRBV7-8,-,TRBJ2-5,TGTGCCAGCAGCCGGGGCTTTCAAGAGACCCAGTACTTC,CASSRGFQETQYF